One and the same sample provided the 19 T cell receptor beta chains below, sequenced in a study of shared clonotypes between healthy human individuals. The assay was immunoSEQ multiplex PCR, and TCRdb's table has in-frame clones only and misses some. The sample contains millions of clones, approximately 95% of which appear only once. Sequences were obtained from naive CD4+ T cells sorted from blood. Subset defined: CD45RA+ positively selected. The receptors come from a young man in good health.

The CDR3 loop reads CASSLSGDWEQFF. In DNA form, the CDR3 reads TGCGCCAGCAGCTTGTCGGGGGACTGGGAGCAGTTCTTC. The rearrangement links TRBV5-1 to TRBJ2-1; perhaps TRBD2 as D (6 bases). The CDR3 runs to 13 residues. Trimming cost V 1 base and J 10 bases, with 12 bases left between them. The germline gives CDR1 SGHRS, CDR2 YFSETQ.

A word on this clone: A much larger clone lies a single base off, so this may be a read error. Distinct nucleotide sequences in the sample also encode this CDR3. The chain couples TRBV5-1 to TRBJ1-1; D gene uncertain. Germline values: CDR1 SGHRS, CDR2 YFSETQ. V dropped 5 bases and J dropped 0 bases, with 2 bases sitting between them. This CDR3 contains 11 residues. The CDR3 sequence: CASRMNTEAFF. CDR3 DNA sequence: TGCGCCAGCAGGATGAACACTGAAGCTTTCTTT. The variable domain in full, completed from reference TRBV5-1 and TRBJ1-1, reads KAGVTQTPRYLIKTRGQQVTLSCSPISGHRSVSWYQQTPGQGLQFLFEYFSETQRNKGNFPGRFSGRQFSNSRSEMNVSTLELGDSALYLCASRMNTEAFFGQGTRLTVV.

This chain joins TRBV6-1 and TRBJ2-7, with unresolved D. The V and J ends lost 4 bases and 4 bases respectively, with 11 bases between them. Germline loops: CDR1 MNHNS, CDR2 SASEGT. The CDR3 spans 13 residues. Here the CDR3 reads CASSGLVRYEQYF. The CDR3 coding sequence is TGTGCCAGCAGTGGCCTGGTGCGGTACGAGCAGTACTTC.

The rearrangement joins TRBV6-5 to TRBJ2-7, with 11 nucleotides matching TRBD2. The J segment lost 1 base and the V segment lost 1 base, leaving 3 bases of the junction unmatched. The CDR3 runs 16 residues. CDR1 is MNHEY and CDR2 is SVGAGI in the germline V gene. This CDR3 reads CASSYLGTSGSYEQYF. In nucleotides, the CDR3 is TGTGCCAGCAGTTACTTGGGGACTAGCGGTTCCTACGAGCAGTACTTC.

CDR3 loop: CASSLSLQGNYGYTF. The CDR3 DNA follows: TGTGCCAGCAGCCTCAGCCTACAGGGGAACTATGGCTACACCTTC. The genes are TRBV6-5 and TRBJ1-2; 7 positions agree with TRBD1. V lost 6 bases to trimming and J lost 2 bases; unmatched junction nucleotides: 9. The germline V gene has CDR1 MNHEY and CDR2 SVGAGI. This CDR3 is built from 15 residues.

The chain carries TRBV5-1 and TRBJ2-1, with D perhaps TRBD1 or TRBD2 (5 bases each). From germline, CDR1 is SGHRS and CDR2 YFSETQ. Trimming removed 0 bases from V and 7 bases from J, with 23 bases in between. The CDR3 is 18 amino acids. CDR3 coding DNA: TGCGCCAGCAGCTTGGCCAAGGGCGCGGGTGTGGGGGAAAATGAGCAGTTCTTC. Its translation: CASSLAKGAGVGENEQFF.

CDR3 sequence: CSVSSGKGEAYSNQPQHF. The CDR3 DNA is TGCAGCGTTTCGTCCGGAAAGGGGGAGGCATATAGCAATCAGCCCCAGCATTTT. The genes are TRBV29-1 and TRBJ1-5; D possibly corresponds to TRBD1 (6 bases). This CDR3 has 18 amino acids. V was pared by 5 bases and J by 0 bases, with 23 bases between. Looked up from germline, CDR1 is SQVTM and CDR2 is ANQGSEA.

In nucleotides, the CDR3 is TGTGCCAGCAGCGCCGGGCTTGCTGGGGCCAACGTCCTGACTTTC. As protein: CASSAGLAGANVLTF. The chain combines TRBV7-8 with TRBJ2-6; no firm D call. The V end was cut by 5 bases, the J end by 2 bases, with 10 bases between. This CDR3 spans 15 amino acids. Germline CDR1 reads SGHVS; CDR2 reads FQNEAQ.

V and J are TRBV7-2 and TRBJ2-5; D is perhaps TRBD1 or TRBD2 (5 bases each). The CDR3 is 14 residues long. Germline lookup yields CDR1 SGHTA and CDR2 FQGNSA. V lost 4 bases and J lost 2, with 11 bases in between. CDR3 amino acids: CASSSPGRQETQYF. CDR3 nucleotide sequence: TGTGCCAGCAGCTCGCCGGGACGTCAAGAGACCCAGTACTTC.

This chain connects TRBV14 to TRBJ2-3; D assignment may be TRBD1 or TRBD2 (6 bases each). V lost 0 bases and J 11 bases, leaving 12 bases between the germline ends. The CDR3 runs 13 residues. Germline CDR1 is SGHDN and CDR2 is FVKESK. CDR3 residues: CASSQDRAGQQYF. In DNA form, the CDR3 reads TGTGCCAGCAGCCAAGATCGGGCGGGACAGCAGTATTTT.

The chain joins TRBV18 to TRBJ1-2, with D maybe TRBD1 (6 bases). The CDR3 length is 15 residues. V lost 3 bases, J lost 1 base, and 12 bases lay in between. Per germline, CDR1 KGHSH and CDR2 LQKENI. CDR3 nucleotides: TGTGCCAGCTCACCCGGAGGCAGGGGTAACTATGGCTACACCTTC. Translation: CASSPGGRGNYGYTF.

This clone was detected once. This chain joins TRBV6-1 and TRBJ2-7, with D perhaps assigned TRBD1 or TRBD2 (5 bases each). CDR3 length: 14 residues. Trimming stripped 6 bases from V and 2 bases from J, with 14 bases between. Germline CDR1 and CDR2: MNHNS and SASEGT. The CDR3 spells CASSLGAVPYEQYF. CDR3 DNA: TGTGCCAGCAGCCTCGGGGCCGTTCCCTACGAGCAGTACTTC.

Points on this clone: Different DNA sequences within this sample yield the same CDR3. Here the CDR3 DNA reads TGCGCCAGCAGCCCTGGGGGGCCGAACACTGAAGCTTTCTTT. This gives the protein CASSPGGPNTEAFF. The chain combines TRBV5-1 with TRBJ1-1; TRBD1 is a possible D gene (6 bases). CDR3 size: 14 residues. Germline CDR1 SGHRS, CDR2 YFSETQ. The germline V and J ends were trimmed by 4 bases and 1 base, with 11 bases remaining between them.

V gene TRBV6-5 combines with J gene TRBJ2-3, with 8 positions matching TRBD2. V lost 4 bases to trimming and J lost 4 bases; unmatched junction nucleotides: 7. The CDR3 has 15 amino acids. The germline V gene encodes CDR1 MNHEY and CDR2 SVGAGI. The CDR3 loop reads CASSWSGAGADTQYF. For the CDR3, the DNA is TGTGCCAGCAGTTGGTCGGGAGCGGGGGCAGATACGCAGTATTTT.

A single count supports this clone. The V and J genes are TRBV7-8 and TRBJ2-7; possibly TRBD2 for D (5 bases). The CDR3 length is 15 residues. Trimming removed 5 bases at V and 0 bases at J, with 14 bases between. Per the germline V gene, CDR1 is SGHVS and CDR2 is FQNEAQ. In nucleotides, the CDR3 is TGTGCCAGCAGCCAATTGGGGAGAAGCTCCTACGAGCAGTACTTC. The encoded protein is CASSQLGRSSYEQYF.

Turning to this clone: The identical CDR3 is also encoded by other nucleotide sequences in the sample. The chain uses TRBV30 and TRBJ2-5; D gene uncertain. Trimming stripped 2 bases from V and 5 bases from J, with 9 bases between. CDR1 is GTSNPN and CDR2 is SVGIG in the germline V gene (reference sequence). The CDR3 has 12 amino acids. CDR3 residues: CAWSLLGETQYF. As DNA, the CDR3 is TGTGCCTGGAGTTTGTTGGGGGAGACCCAGTACTTC.

The chain carries TRBV10-3 and TRBJ1-5; D gene uncertain. Between the trimmed V and J ends, which lost 0 bases and 4 bases, there was a span of 13 bases. The CDR3 loop spans 16 amino acids. Germline V CDR1 and CDR2: ENHRY, SYGVKD. CDR3 residues: CAISESGQLANQPQHF. The CDR3 DNA reads TGTGCCATCAGTGAGTCTGGCCAGTTAGCAAATCAGCCCCAGCATTTT.

The V call is TRBV18, the J call TRBJ1-6, with D tentatively TRBD1 (6 bases). This CDR3 spans 17 amino acids. Trimming shortened V by 6 bases and J by 6 bases, and 21 bases separated the two germline ends. Germline assignment: CDR1 KGHSH and CDR2 LQKENI. CDR3 in amino acids: CASSLLGQKLGNSPLHF. The CDR3, as DNA: TGTGCCAGCTCCCTACTTGGACAGAAACTTGGTAATTCACCCCTCCACTTT.

Concerning this clone itself: Other DNA variants within this sample encode the same CDR3. This chain joins TRBV5-1 and TRBJ2-2; D is possibly TRBD2 (6 bases). Trimming took off 0 bases at V and 6 bases at J, with 9 bases between the two ends. Germline V gene sequence: CDR1 SGHRS, CDR2 YFSETQ. The CDR3 length is 14 residues. DNA for the CDR3: TGCGCCAGCAGCTTGGCCGCTAGCGCCGGGGAGCTGTTTTTT. As protein: CASSLAASAGELFF.